This T cell receptor (beta chain) was sequenced during a study of blood T cell repertoires in COVID-19. Study-wide background: The United States, Italy and Spain provided the acute and convalescent COVID-19 samples. From T cells, B-cell-depleted T cells, or PBMCs came the material, which was cDNA or gDNA.

As handled by the study authors: Estimates of nucleated cell counts were drawn from the amplification of reference gene primers. Generated by immunoSEQ multiplex PCR, the TCRdb table keeps only in-frame clones and is missing some. V and J calls and clone size are copied from that table; D and trimming were computed from the DNA. Of 65,000 to 70,000 clones in the sample, 86% were seen once. This clonotype originated in a man aged 50-59 years with acute or convalescent COVID-19. Sequenced sample: peripheral blood.

The CDR3 protein is CASSGTKTEAFF. The CDR3 DNA reads TGTGCCAGCAGTGGGACAAAAACTGAAGCTTTCTTT. The J gene is TRBJ1-1, the V gene TRBV28; perhaps TRBD1 as D (6 bases). The V and J ends lost 5 bases and 5 bases respectively, with 9 bases between them. The germline V gene encodes CDR1 MDHEN and CDR2 SYDVKM. This CDR3 is built from 12 residues.